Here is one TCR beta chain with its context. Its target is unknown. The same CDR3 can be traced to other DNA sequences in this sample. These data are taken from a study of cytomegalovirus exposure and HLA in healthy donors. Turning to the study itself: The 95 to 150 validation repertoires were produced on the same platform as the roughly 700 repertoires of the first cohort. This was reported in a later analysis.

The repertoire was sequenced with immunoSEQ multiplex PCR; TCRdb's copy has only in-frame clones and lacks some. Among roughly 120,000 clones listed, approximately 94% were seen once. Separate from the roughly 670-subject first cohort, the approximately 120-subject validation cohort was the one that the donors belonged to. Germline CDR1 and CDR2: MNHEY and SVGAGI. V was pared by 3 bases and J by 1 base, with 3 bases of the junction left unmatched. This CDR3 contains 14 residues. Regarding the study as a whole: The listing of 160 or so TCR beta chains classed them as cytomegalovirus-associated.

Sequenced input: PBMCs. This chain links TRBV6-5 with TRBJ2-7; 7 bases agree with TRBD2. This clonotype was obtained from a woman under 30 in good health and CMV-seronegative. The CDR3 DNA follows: TGTGCCAGCAGTTATTCTAGCGGATCCTACGAGCAGTACTTC. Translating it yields CASSYSSGSYEQYF.